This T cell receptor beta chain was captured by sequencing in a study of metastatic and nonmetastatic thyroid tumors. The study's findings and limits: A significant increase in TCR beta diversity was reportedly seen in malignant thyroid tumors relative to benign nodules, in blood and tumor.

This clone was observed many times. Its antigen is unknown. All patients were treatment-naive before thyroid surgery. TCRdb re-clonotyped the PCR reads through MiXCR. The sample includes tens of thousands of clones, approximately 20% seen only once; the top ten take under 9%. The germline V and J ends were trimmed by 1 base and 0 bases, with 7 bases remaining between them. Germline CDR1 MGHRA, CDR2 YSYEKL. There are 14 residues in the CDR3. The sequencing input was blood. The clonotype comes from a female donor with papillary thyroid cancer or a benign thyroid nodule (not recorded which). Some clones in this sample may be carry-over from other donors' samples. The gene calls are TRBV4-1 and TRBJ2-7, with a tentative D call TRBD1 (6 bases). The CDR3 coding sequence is TGCGCCAGCAGCCAAGTAGGGGGCTCCTACGAGCAGTACTTC. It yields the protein CASSQVGGSYEQYF.